This TCR beta chain was obtained from a study of cytomegalovirus exposure and HLA in healthy donors. Study outcomes and limitations: Donors were assumed by presence/absence analyses to have roughly uniform sequencing depth.

The CDR3 covers 15 residues. With V trimmed by 6 bases and J by 2 bases, 5 bases remained unmatched. Germline-derived CDR1 and CDR2 are LNHDA and SQIVND (reference sequence). PCR primers comprised 60 Vbeta and 13 Jbeta primers. Produced via immunoSEQ multiplex PCR; TCRdb's table is partial and in-frame only. Of roughly 100,000 clones in the sample, around 80% were seen once. Concerning this clone itself: Its matching antigen is unknown.

Sequenced input: PBMCs. The receptor was isolated from a man in his fifties or sixties in good health and CMV-seronegative. The V call is TRBV19, the J call TRBJ2-1; the match to TRBD2 covers 9 bases. The CDR3 coding sequence is TGTGCCAGTAGAAAGCGGGGGGCCACCTACAATGAGCAGTTCTTC. Its translation: CASRKRGATYNEQFF.